The 3 T cell receptor beta chains below come from one sample, sequenced in a study of CD8 T cells in ankylosing spondylitis. One entry per CDR3 protein, called by TCRdb with MiXCR from the 5' RACE reads. In the table there are approximately 140,000 distinct CDR3 sequences, 7% to 10% of which are singletons. Sequenced input: blood, either unsorted or a sorted T cell fraction (not recorded which). The source is a male donor with ankylosing spondylitis or in good health (not recorded which).

This clonotype has more than one count but fewer than ten. The rearrangement joins TRBV7-9 to TRBJ2-3; 8 bases fit TRBD2. V dropped 6 bases and J dropped 4; count of bases not matched to a gene: 6. This CDR3 spans 14 amino acids. Germline V gene data show CDR1 as SEHNR and CDR2 as FQNEAQ (reference sequence). The CDR3: CASRPAGGPDTQYF. For the CDR3, the DNA is TGTGCCAGCAGACCCGCGGGAGGCCCAGATACGCAGTATTTT.

This chain connects TRBV20-1 to TRBJ2-7; TRBD2 matches 11 bases. The CDR3 is made up of 15 amino acids. Germline assignment: CDR1 DFQATT and CDR2 SNEGSKA (reference sequence). Trimming took 5 bases from V and 3 from J; bases not matched to a gene: 9. As DNA, the CDR3 is TGCAGTGCTCCTGATCCCCTAGCGGGAGGCTACGAGCAGTACTTC. Translating gives CSAPDPLAGGYEQYF.

This clonotype was detected ten times or more. The chain combines TRBV5-1 with TRBJ1-5; 9 bases are shared with TRBD1. J was trimmed by 3 bases and V by 4 bases; bases with no gene match: 2. CDR1 and CDR2 from the germline V gene are SGHRS and YFSETQ. The CDR3 consists of 14 residues. CDR3 region: CASSRTGDNQPQHF. The CDR3 nucleotides read TGCGCCAGCAGCCGGACAGGGGACAATCAGCCCCAGCATTTT.